Shown below are 2 T cell receptor beta chains from a single sample sequenced in a study of cytomegalovirus exposure and HLA in healthy donors. Clones were read by immunoSEQ multiplex PCR, and TCRdb kept only the in-frame ones, dropping some. In the table there are roughly 270,000 clones, roughly 90% of which are singletons. Sequenced: PBMCs. The receptors were gathered from a woman aged 18-30 years in good health and CMV-seronegative.

J is TRBJ2-7 and V is TRBV28; maybe TRBD1 (6 bases). Trimming removed 10 bases at V and 3 bases at J, with 13 bases between. The V gene's germline CDR1 is MDHEN and CDR2 SYDVKM. The CDR3 extends over 12 amino acids. The CDR3 region has the DNA TGTGCCACAGAGGGACATCGCTACGAGCAGTACTTC. Protein product: CATEGHRYEQYF. Filled out from reference TRBV28 and TRBJ2-7, the complete variable domain reads DVKVTQSSRYLVKRTGEKVFLECVQDMDHENMFWYRQDPGLGLRLIYFSYDVKMKEKGDIPEGYSVSREKKERFSLILESASTNQTSMYLCATEGHRYEQYFGPGTRLTVT.

V is TRBV5-3 and J is TRBJ2-2; the D gene is possibly TRBD2 (6 bases). TRBV5-3 is an ORF; its function is uncertain. The CDR3 has 16 residues. Trimming removed 4 bases from V and 5 bases from J, with 18 bases in between. The CDR3 region has the DNA TGTGCCAGAAGCCCGGAGGGCCCGGGTCGGACCGGGGAGCTGTTTTTT. This gives the protein CARSPEGPGRTGELFF.